The present T cell receptor beta chain was sequenced within a study of sequential checkpoint blockade in melanoma. For the study at large: Matched biopsies came pretreatment and at week 13 for 20 to 25 patients. Study findings and constraints: Patients with week-13 increases in T-cell fraction and clonality benefited about 30 times more often.

Treatment defined: randomized to nivolumab then ipilimumab (arm A) or the reverse (arm B). The table came from immunoSEQ multiplex PCR; TCRdb's copy has only in-frame clones and leaves some out. This table holds 8,000 or so clones, 20% to 25% found once. This clone appeared many times. Its cognate antigen is unknown. The sample here was tumor tissue (inferred from file names), taken from a patient given nivolumab and ipilimumab in sequence. The receptor was isolated from a human donor with melanoma.

The CDR3 here is CASSLTSPLTDTQYF. In DNA, the CDR3 is TGTGCCAGCAGCCTGACTAGCCCACTAACAGATACGCAGTATTTT. The V and J genes are TRBV9 and TRBJ2-3; 7 bases fit TRBD2. The germline gives CDR1 SGDLS, CDR2 YYNGEE. This CDR3 has 15 residues. The trim removed 4 bases at V and 3 bases at J, leaving 8 bases unmatched.